The 32 T cell receptor beta chains below all came from one sample that was sequenced in a study of T cells after yellow fever vaccination (dated by TCRdb to the late 2010s). The receptor library was made with 5' RACE. The run used an Illumina NovaSeq 6000. The raw public reads went through TCRdb reprocessing: fastp at Q25, MiXCR clone calling, in-frame beta chains kept. Each record represents a unique CDR3 protein, reported with the most common genes and DNA among its rows. The sample table lists roughly 400,000 distinct CDR3 sequences, around 20% of them with a count of one. Together, the top ten hold about a sixth of the sample. The treatment or condition label, as the study defines it: live attenuated yellow fever vaccine strain. Specimen: PBMCs, collected before the yellow fever booster vaccination. These receptors were taken from a man younger than 30 who received the YFV17D yellow fever vaccine.

The rearrangement joins TRBV7-8 to TRBJ2-3; 7 bases are a match to TRBD2. Germline CDR1 SGHVS, CDR2 FQNEAQ. The CDR3 extends over 14 amino acids. Trimming removed 8 bases from V and 2 bases from J; junction bases left unmatched: 7. In DNA, the CDR3 is TGTGCCAGCGGACGAGCGGGGACCACAGATACGCAGTATTTT. Encoded protein: CASGRAGTTDTQYF.

V gene TRBV28 combines with J gene TRBJ1-2, with TRBD1 matching over 8 bases. This CDR3 has 14 amino acids. Germline V gene lookup returns CDR1 MDHEN and CDR2 SYDVKM. The ends lost 6 bases at V and 8 bases at J; junction bases unmatched: 11. CDR3 coding DNA: TGTGCCAGCAGCCTACTCCCAGGGGGCCGAGGCTACACCTTC. The encoded protein is CASSLLPGGRGYTF.

The chain couples TRBV6-2 or TRBV6-3 to TRBJ2-5; D unclear. This CDR3 spans 13 amino acids. Trimming removed 6 bases at V and 4 bases at J, with 12 bases between. Germline CDR1 and CDR2: MNHEY and SVGEGT. CDR3 sequence (DNA): TGTGCCAGCAGGCCGGACGCCGTAGAGACCCAGTACTTC. Protein sequence: CASRPDAVETQYF.

This clonotype has ten or more counts. The rearrangement uses TRBV5-1 and TRBJ2-3; 7 bases are a match to TRBD2. Germline values: CDR1 SGHRS, CDR2 YFSETQ. The junction had 7 bases not matched to a gene; V was cut back by 7 bases and J by 5 bases. The CDR3 sequence is 13 residues long. The CDR3 bases are TGCGCCAGCGCCTCCCGCGGGGGAGATACGCAGTATTTT. The encoded protein is CASASRGGDTQYF. The variable domain in full, with the rest retrieved from reference TRBV5-1 and TRBJ2-3, is KAGVTQTPRYLIKTRGQQVTLSCSPISGHRSVSWYQQTPGQGLQFLFEYFSETQRNKGNFPGRFSGRQFSNSRSEMNVSTLELGDSALYLCASASRGGDTQYFGPGTRLTVL.

The rearrangement joins TRBV4-1 to TRBJ2-1, with D hard to call. V was trimmed by 0 bases and J by 4 bases, leaving 4 bases between them. Germline-derived CDR1 and CDR2 are MGHRA and YSYEKL. This CDR3 spans 13 amino acids. In DNA, the CDR3 is TGCGCCAGCAGCCAAGAGCGGTACAATGAGCAGTTCTTC. It translates to CASSQERYNEQFF.

The table lists this clonotype with a few counts. The chain carries TRBV6-2 or TRBV6-3 and TRBJ2-2; possibly TRBD1 for D (5 bases). This CDR3 comprises 13 residues. Trimming took off 6 bases at V and 3 bases at J, with 8 bases between the two ends. Per germline, CDR1 MNHEY and CDR2 SVGEGT. Written as DNA, the CDR3 is TGTGCCAGCAGGCGACAGTACACCGGGGAGCTGTTTTTT. Its translation: CASRRQYTGELFF.

A few counts support this clonotype. This chain links TRBV27 with TRBJ2-5; TRBD2 agrees at 11 bases. V trimming: 6 bases; J trimming: 4 bases; junction bases outside the gene matches: 7. This CDR3 is 15 amino acids long. Germline values: CDR1 MNHEY, CDR2 SMNVEV (reference sequence). CDR3 DNA: TGTGCCAGCAGGCTAGCGGGGGGCGATCGAGAGACCCAGTACTTC. Protein product: CASRLAGGDRETQYF.

This chain links TRBV6-5 with TRBJ2-2; a possible D gene is TRBD2 (5 bases). The CDR3 length is 15 residues. The germline V and J ends were trimmed by 3 bases and 4 bases, with 12 bases remaining between them. Germline assignment: CDR1 MNHEY and CDR2 SVGAGI. CDR3 amino acids: CASSYRGGSTGELFF. CDR3 in DNA: TGTGCCAGCAGTTATCGAGGCGGGTCCACCGGGGAGCTGTTTTTT.

CDR3 nucleotides: TGTGCCAGCAGGCCATCAGGGGCAGATACGCAGTATTTT. Translated: CASRPSGADTQYF. This chain connects TRBV6-2 or TRBV6-3 to TRBJ2-3, with D possibly TRBD1 on 6 matching bases. V gave up 6 bases and J gave up 4 bases, with 11 bases separating them. The length of the CDR3 is 13 residues. Per the germline V gene, CDR1 is MNHEY and CDR2 is SVGEGT.

The V gene is TRBV4-3, the J gene TRBJ1-2; D unclear. V lost 0 bases and J 0 bases, leaving 11 bases between the germline ends. Germline lookup yields CDR1 LGHNA and CDR2 YSLEER. This CDR3 spans 16 amino acids. CDR3 amino acids: CASSQDPAATNYGYTF. The CDR3 DNA is TGCGCCAGCAGCCAAGATCCCGCGGCTACTAACTATGGCTACACCTTC.

Only a few counts were recorded for this clonotype. The V call is TRBV10-3, the J call TRBJ2-3; weak D call: TRBD2 (6 bases). The CDR3 runs 18 residues. CDR1 is ENHRY and CDR2 is SYGVKD in the germline V gene. Trimming left V 3 bases short and J 6 bases short, with 25 bases between. In DNA form, the CDR3 reads TGTGCCATCAGTGATTTAGGGACGCGGGACGCCTTTCGGGATACGCAGTATTTT. It is translated as CAISDLGTRDAFRDTQYF.

This chain links TRBV20-1 with TRBJ1-2; tentative D call: TRBD1 (5 bases). The CDR3 length is 17 residues. CDR1 DFQATT and CDR2 SNEGSKA come from the germline V gene (reference sequence). The V end lost 5 bases, the J end lost 5 bases, and 27 bases lay between the germline ends. Here the CDR3 reads CSASTSPPREVGYGYTF. As DNA, the CDR3 is TGCAGTGCTTCCACCTCCCCCCCCAGGGAAGTGGGGTATGGCTACACCTTC.

The V call is TRBV20-1, the J call TRBJ2-7; maybe TRBD1 (6 bases). Germline-derived CDR1 and CDR2 are DFQATT and SNEGSKA (reference sequence). The V end lost 5 bases, the J end lost 0 bases, and 17 bases lay between the germline ends. There are 15 residues in the CDR3. CDR3 amino acids: CSAGVKTGNSYEQYF. In DNA form, the CDR3 reads TGCAGTGCTGGAGTGAAAACAGGGAACTCCTACGAGCAGTACTTC.

This clonotype was counted many times. The rearrangement links TRBV7-8 to TRBJ2-5; D may be TRBD1 (7 bases). This CDR3 region has 15 residues. V was pared by 4 bases and J by 0 bases, with 12 bases between. The germline CDR1 and CDR2 sequences are SGHVS and FQNEAQ. CDR3 sequence (DNA): TGTGCCAGCAGCTATCAGGGGGGTTACCAAGAGACCCAGTACTTC. The encoded protein is CASSYQGGYQETQYF.

This clonotype was picked up many times. The V and J genes are TRBV7-2 and TRBJ2-3; D perhaps matches TRBD1 (5 bases). Trimming took 8 bases from V and 4 from J, leaving 19 bases between them. CDR3 length: 15 amino acids. Germline V CDR1 and CDR2: SGHTA, FQGNSA. CDR3 amino acids: CASSFAQGRADTQYF. The CDR3 DNA reads TGTGCCAGCTCCTTCGCCCAGGGTAGGGCAGATACGCAGTATTTT.

The V call is TRBV20-1, the J call TRBJ2-3; 11 bases match TRBD2. Trimming cost V 6 bases and J 2 bases; bases outside gene matches: 10. Germline CDR1 reads DFQATT; CDR2 reads SNEGSKA (reference sequence). The CDR3 is 16 amino acids. CDR3 sequence reads: CSALPLAGATTDTQYF. CDR3 in DNA: TGCAGTGCGCTACCACTAGCGGGGGCCACCACAGATACGCAGTATTTT.

This clonotype occurred many times. The chain carries TRBV4-3 and TRBJ2-7, with TRBD2 matching 7 bases. Germline V lookup: CDR1 LGHNA, CDR2 YSLEER. The V segment lost 0 bases and the J segment 0 bases; nucleotides outside the gene matches: 8. This CDR3 region has 17 residues. CDR3 nucleotide sequence: TGCGCCAGCAGCCAAGATCAACCAGCGGGGCCCTCCTACGAGCAGTACGTC. This encodes CASSQDQPAGPSYEQYV.

This clonotype was detected only a few times. The J gene is TRBJ2-7, the V gene TRBV10-3; 7 positions agree with TRBD1. Per germline, CDR1 ENHRY and CDR2 SYGVKD. CDR3 length: 13 amino acids. V was pared by 3 bases and J by 2 bases, with 1 base of the junction left unmatched. The CDR3 nucleotides read TGTGCCATCAGTGAACAGGGGACCTACGAGCAGTACTTC. Protein: CAISEQGTYEQYF.

The chain couples TRBV4-2 to TRBJ2-5, with 11 bases aligning to TRBD2. V dropped 3 bases and J dropped 2; count of bases not matched to a gene: 5. Germline V CDR1 and CDR2: LGHNA, YNFKEQ. The length of the CDR3 is 16 residues. The CDR3 sequence: CASSHDLAGGQETQYF. CDR3 in DNA: TGTGCCAGCAGCCATGATCTAGCGGGGGGACAAGAGACCCAGTACTTC.

The chain employs TRBV3-1 and TRBJ2-5; D is uncertain. Germline V gene data show CDR1 as LGHDT and CDR2 as YNNKEL (reference sequence). With 4 bases removed from V and 13 bases from J, the gap between germline ends came to 16 bases. The CDR3 extends over 12 amino acids. As DNA, the CDR3 is TGTGCCAGCAGCCTCCATTCGGTAGATCTGTACTTC. This gives the protein CASSLHSVDLYF.

This clonotype has just a few counts. The J gene is TRBJ1-1, the V gene TRBV4-1, with D uncertain. Trimming removed 0 bases from V and 6 bases from J, with 14 bases in between. CDR1 and CDR2 (germline): MGHRA, YSYEKL. The CDR3 spans 15 residues. CDR3 bases: TGCGCCAGCAGCCAAGATCCTGGGCATAGGCCTGAAGCTTTCTTT. Translation gives CASSQDPGHRPEAFF.

The V gene is TRBV7-7, the J gene TRBJ2-5; TRBD2 matches at 11 bases. This CDR3 is 16 amino acids long. In germline, CDR1 is SSHAT, CDR2 FNYEAQ (reference sequence). The J segment lost 4 bases and the V segment lost 5 bases, leaving 9 bases of the junction unmatched. CDR3 amino acids: CASSRGAGTSGETQYF. The CDR3 bases are TGTGCCAGCAGCAGAGGGGCGGGGACTAGCGGAGAGACCCAGTACTTC. Combining the CDR3 with reference TRBV7-7 and TRBJ2-5 gives the whole variable domain GAGVSQSPRYKVTKRGQDVTLRCDPISSHATLYWYQQALGQGPEFLTYFNYEAQPDKSGLPSDRFSAERPEGSISTLTIQRTEQRDSAMYRCASSRGAGTSGETQYFGPGTRLLVL.

This clonotype was seen more than once but under ten times. This sequence joins TRBV5-1 and TRBJ1-5; 10 nucleotides align to TRBD1. Germline trimming cut 5 bases from V and 5 bases from J; bases unmatched to any gene: 7. Germline V gives CDR1 SGHRS, CDR2 YFSETQ. The CDR3 length is 15 residues. For the CDR3, the DNA is TGCGCCAGCAGTGTAGGGACAGGGGACTATCAGCCCCAGCATTTT. Translating it yields CASSVGTGDYQPQHF.

This clonotype was seen a few times. The rearrangement links TRBV4-1 to TRBJ2-3; TRBD2 agrees at 7 bases. Germline CDR1 reads MGHRA; CDR2 reads YSYEKL. The CDR3 contains 15 residues. V shed 4 bases and J 2 bases; nucleotides not matched to a gene: 6. The CDR3: CASSPSRGDTDTQYF. The CDR3 DNA follows: TGCGCCAGCAGCCCCTCTCGGGGGGACACAGATACGCAGTATTTT.

This clonotype occurred once. CDR3 sequence reads: CASSTGQGQPQHF. In DNA, the CDR3 is TGTGCCAGCAGCACGGGACAGGGCCAGCCCCAGCATTTT. V and J are TRBV2 and TRBJ1-5; 9 nucleotides agree with TRBD1. Trimming at V came to 6 bases and at J to 7 bases, leaving 4 bases not matched to a gene. This CDR3 comprises 13 residues. Germline V CDR1 and CDR2: SNHLY, FYNNEI.

The V and J genes are TRBV28 and TRBJ1-1, with 11 nucleotides matching TRBD1. The CDR3 spans 15 residues. Germline V gene lookup returns CDR1 MDHEN and CDR2 SYDVKM. J gave up 5 bases and V 5 bases, and 7 bases lay outside the gene matches. CDR3 in DNA: TGTGCCAGCAGTAACCGGGACAGGGGGGAGACTGAAGCTTTCTTT. Encoded protein: CASSNRDRGETEAFF.

This clonotype was detected a few times. The chain employs TRBV30 and TRBJ1-2; no definite D call. The germline V gene encodes CDR1 GTSNPN and CDR2 SVGIG (reference sequence). This CDR3 is 12 amino acids long. V lost 2 bases and J lost 3, with 7 bases in between. The CDR3 sequence is CAWSPLDYGYTF. The CDR3, as DNA: TGTGCCTGGAGTCCACTGGACTATGGCTACACCTTC.

The V call is TRBV4-1, the J call TRBJ1-5; no clear D gene. The germline V and J ends were trimmed by 3 bases and 9 bases, with 12 bases remaining between them. Germline CDR1 and CDR2: MGHRA and YSYEKL. This CDR3 comprises 13 residues. CDR3 sequence: CASSQAIRGPQHF. CDR3 bases: TGCGCCAGCAGCCAGGCTATAAGAGGGCCCCAGCATTTT.

This clonotype appeared a few times. This chain uses TRBV29-1 with TRBJ2-2, with TRBD1 matching 7 bases. With 7 bases clipped from V and 3 bases from J, the junction kept 11 bases outside the gene matches. Germline values: CDR1 SQVTM, CDR2 ANQGSEA. CDR3 size: 15 residues. CDR3 sequence (DNA): TGCAGCGCAGCAGCTGAGGGGGCGGACACCGGGGAGCTGTTTTTT. Translation gives CSAAAEGADTGELFF.

This clonotype was counted between two and nine times. The chain links TRBV27 to TRBJ1-5; D might be TRBD1 (5 bases). This CDR3 is built from 17 residues. The germline gives CDR1 MNHEY, CDR2 SMNVEV (reference sequence). Trimming removed 6 bases from V and 0 bases from J, with 18 bases in between. Here the CDR3 reads CASSPRAQVYSNQPQHF. Written as DNA, the CDR3 is TGTGCCAGCAGCCCACGGGCACAGGTGTATAGCAATCAGCCCCAGCATTTT.

This clonotype was seen once. The chain recombines TRBV12-3 or TRBV12-4 with TRBJ1-5, with 8 bases fitting TRBD1. CDR3 size: 13 residues. V trimming: 6 bases; J trimming: 5 bases; junction bases outside the gene matches: 3. In DNA, the CDR3 is TGTGCCAGCAGACAGGGGGGCCATCAGCCCCAGCATTTT. Protein: CASRQGGHQPQHF.

The chain joins TRBV5-1 to TRBJ2-3, with TRBD2 matching over 7 bases. The CDR3 has 16 amino acids. V gave up 5 bases and J gave up 5 bases; unmatched junction bases: 14. From germline, CDR1 is SGHRS and CDR2 YFSETQ. CDR3 coding DNA: TGCGCCAGCAGTCAGCGGGCTAGCGGTCTCCTAGATACGCAGTATTTT. It translates to CASSQRASGLLDTQYF. The full variable domain, its missing parts supplied by reference TRBV5-1 and TRBJ2-3, is KAGVTQTPRYLIKTRGQQVTLSCSPISGHRSVSWYQQTPGQGLQFLFEYFSETQRNKGNFPGRFSGRQFSNSRSEMNVSTLELGDSALYLCASSQRASGLLDTQYFGPGTRLTVL.